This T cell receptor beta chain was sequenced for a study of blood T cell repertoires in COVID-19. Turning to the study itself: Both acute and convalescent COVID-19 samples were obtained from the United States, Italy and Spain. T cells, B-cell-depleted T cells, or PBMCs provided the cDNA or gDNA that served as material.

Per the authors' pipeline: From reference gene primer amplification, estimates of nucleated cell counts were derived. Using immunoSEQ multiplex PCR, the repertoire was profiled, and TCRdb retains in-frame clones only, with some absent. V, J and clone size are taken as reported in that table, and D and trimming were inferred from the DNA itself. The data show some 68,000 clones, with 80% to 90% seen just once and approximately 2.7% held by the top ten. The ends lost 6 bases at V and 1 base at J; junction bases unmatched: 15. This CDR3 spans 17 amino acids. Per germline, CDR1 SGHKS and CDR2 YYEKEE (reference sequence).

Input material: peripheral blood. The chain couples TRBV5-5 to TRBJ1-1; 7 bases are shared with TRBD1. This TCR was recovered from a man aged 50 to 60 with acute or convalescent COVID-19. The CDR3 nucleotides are TGTGCCAGCAACGCGGAGGGGGTGGGGACAGAGAACACTGAAGCTTTCTTT. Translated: CASNAEGVGTENTEAFF. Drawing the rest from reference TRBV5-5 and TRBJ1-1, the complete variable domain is DAGVTQSPTHLIKTRGQQVTLRCSPISGHKSVSWYQQVLGQGPQFIFQYYEKEERGRGNFPDRFSARQFPNYSSELNVNALLLGDSALYLCASNAEGVGTENTEAFFGQGTRLTVV.